These 6 T cell receptor beta chains came from one sample sequenced in a study of shared clonotypes between healthy human individuals. Assay used: immunoSEQ multiplex PCR; TCRdb lists only in-frame clones, some missing. This table has hundreds of thousands of clones, 80% to 95% appearing once. Selected positively for CCR7 and CD45RO-negative, naive CD8 cells excluded terminally differentiated effector memory CD45RA+ cells. Sample: naive CD8+ T cells sorted from blood. The receptor source for this set is a man aged 25 to 40 in good health.

CDR3: CASSQSFGTGVYQPQHF. The CDR3 bases are TGCGCCAGCAGTCAATCGTTTGGGACAGGGGTATACCAGCCCCAGCATTTT. This chain joins TRBV23-1 and TRBJ1-5; 10 nucleotides line up with TRBD1. TRBV23-1 is filed as an ORF, its function uncertain. This CDR3 has 17 residues. V lost 0 bases, J lost 7 bases, and 9 bases stayed unmatched.

The chain couples TRBV7-9 to TRBJ1-1; D uncertain. In germline, CDR1 is SEHNR, CDR2 FQNEAQ (reference sequence). The CDR3 runs 14 residues. V was cut by 5 bases and J by 0 bases, with 10 bases left in between. CDR3 nucleotide sequence: TGTGCCAGCAGCACCGCCGGCATGAACACTGAAGCTTTCTTT. This gives the protein CASSTAGMNTEAFF.

V gene TRBV7-9 combines with J gene TRBJ2-5, with 10 positions matching TRBD1. The CDR3 contains 17 residues. The V gene's germline CDR1 is SEHNR and CDR2 FQNEAQ (reference sequence). Germline trimming cut 6 bases from V and 4 bases from J; bases unmatched to any gene: 14. The CDR3 here is CASSFIPPGQGRETQYF. As DNA, the CDR3 is TGTGCCAGCAGTTTTATTCCCCCGGGACAGGGGCGAGAGACCCAGTACTTC.

A note on this clone: The same CDR3 can be traced to other DNA sequences in this sample. This sequence joins TRBV4-3 and TRBJ2-1; 8 bases align to TRBD2. The CDR3 extends over 16 amino acids. V gave up 3 bases and J gave up 0 bases; unmatched junction bases: 4. The germline V gene has CDR1 LGHNA and CDR2 YSLEER. CDR3 bases: TGCGCCAGCAGCCAGGAAAGCGGGAGCTCCTACAATGAGCAGTTCTTC. Protein sequence: CASSQESGSSYNEQFF.

The chain uses TRBV27 and TRBJ2-1; no reliable D call. The CDR3 contains 14 residues. Germline values: CDR1 MNHEY, CDR2 SMNVEV (reference sequence). The V and J ends lost 5 bases and 2 bases respectively, with 10 bases between them. CDR3 region: CASSNNAPYNEQFF. CDR3 coding DNA: TGTGCCAGCAGTAACAACGCGCCCTACAATGAGCAGTTCTTC.

The genes are TRBV30 and TRBJ2-7; possibly TRBD2 for D (5 bases). The germline CDR1 and CDR2 sequences are GTSNPN and SVGIG (reference sequence). CDR3 length equals 16 residues. The germline V and J ends were trimmed by 2 bases and 0 bases, with 17 bases remaining between them. CDR3 sequence reads: CAWSRPGSQTSYEQYF. The CDR3 region has the DNA TGTGCCTGGAGTAGGCCGGGGAGCCAAACCTCCTACGAGCAGTACTTC.